This T cell receptor (beta chain) is drawn from a study of blood T cell repertoires in COVID-19. Per the study methods: Reference gene primers were amplified, and this amplification served to estimate nucleated cell counts. Sequenced by immunoSEQ multiplex PCR; TCRdb stores in-frame clones only, minus some. V, J and clone size derive from that table, while D and trimming were established from the DNA sequence. The sample lists around 35,000 clones, approximately 86% occurring once. The clonotype comes from an older man with acute or convalescent COVID-19. The specimen was peripheral blood.

CDR3: CASSSDGFVAKNIQYF. As DNA, the CDR3 is TGTGCCAGCAGCTCCGACGGGTTTGTGGCCAAAAACATTCAGTACTTC. V and J are TRBV7-2 and TRBJ2-4; D unresolved. Trimming removed 4 bases at V and 1 base at J, with 14 bases between. The V gene's germline CDR1 is SGHTA and CDR2 FQGNSA. CDR3 length equals 16 residues.